This record covers a single T cell receptor (beta chain). No antigen is known for it. Base-call qualities are not available, and no considerably larger clone is one nucleotide away. The cohort was made up of several hundred healthy bone marrow donors. At the time of sampling, every cohort member was nominally healthy, though immune exposures that went unrecorded were likely present. The donor tested CMV seronegative, placing the donor among the roughly 350 seronegative members of the cohort. A peripheral blood sample was collected from each donor, and TCR beta sequencing was performed on peripheral blood mononuclear cells. Genomic DNA was extracted from the blood cell samples with the Qiagen DNeasy Blood Extraction Kit. V lost 4 bases and J lost 5 bases, and the count of bases not matched to a germline gene is 3. Looking up the germline V gene yields CDR1 MNHNS and CDR2 SASEGT. The CDR3, cysteine through phenylalanine, is 13 amino acids long. Of the read, only the CDR3 DNA is kept; its 39 bases are in frame from base 1.

These data come from a study of cytomegalovirus exposure and HLA in healthy donors (dated 2017 in TCRdb). Notes on the research overall: According to an earlier analysis of a few hundred of the donors, about 180 million T cells yielded 120 million or so unique TCR beta sequences and 276 Gb of sequence data. Using immunosequencing, the study profiled T cell repertoires from approximately 700 subjects and related those repertoires to cytomegalovirus serostatus. The number of donors typed differed by locus, with about 629-630 for A, B, C, DRB1 and DQB1, around 500 for DQA1, approximately 580 for DPA1, and some 440 for DPB1. On average, roughly 240,000 unique TCR beta nucleotide sequences were sequenced per donor among a few hundred genotyped donors of the cohort, with around 19% of those sequences being non-productive. Donor age, sex, ethnicity and CMV serostatus were compiled together with the repertoire data. To predict cytomegalovirus infection status, the study combined high-throughput TCR immunosequencing, statistical association of individual TCRs with disease status, and machine learning. About 300 gigabases of sequencing data and tens of millions of unique TCR sequences were included in an early release covering roughly 600 HLA-typed donors. Class I and class II HLA loci were covered by the typing at four-digit resolution. In addition to the first cohort of 666 subjects, a separate validation cohort of 100 to 150 different subjects was used. Rather than using new phenotypic data, the later analysis identified candidate immune exposures from TCR beta sequences and from how often those sequences occurred across donors. In a later analysis, previously published TCR beta repertoires from some 640 donors were re-analyzed and high-resolution HLA genotyping was added so that TCR occurrence patterns could be studied. The study was designed to test whether signatures of past pathogen exposure could be identified by cataloging public T cell receptors. Of the roughly 400 genotyped donors, around 81% fell in the genetic ancestry cluster associated with self-reported Caucasian donors. In an earlier analysis of 550 to 700 of the donors, high-throughput TCR beta sequencing was used to judge whether each TCR beta V gene segment behaved as functional or pseudogenic. Every repertoire in the discovery cohort had been generated on one and the same sequencing platform. Genome-wide SNP genotypes for about three fifths of the roughly 670 donors were used in a later genetic analysis, which treated that subset as a discovery cohort. About five DR-DQ haplotypes were handled as single units for association and clustering because linkage in the cohort was strong. General findings and caveats noted by the study authors: This cohort had only TCR beta chains sequenced, and the lack of alpha or paired-chain data limited which features could be detected. While some public TCRs were present in many individuals, most TCR sequences turned up only very rarely across donors. In both the original and validation cohorts, the classifier was reported to diagnose cytomegalovirus status with high specificity and sensitivity. A total of some 180 TCR beta chains were listed by the study as associated with cytomegalovirus. A later analysis found that TCR association rates varied across HLA loci, with DRB1 alleles showing the most associated TCRs and HLA-C alleles the fewest. HLA typing was unavailable for some donors at each locus, so association tests used only the typed subset. A cluster of highly shared sequence variants was judged likely to represent a technical artifact of the sequencing pipeline. Most CMV-associated TCR beta chains appeared to be HLA-restricted in a later analysis, and the HLA associations seemed to be driven largely by CMV exposure. V-gene and J-gene trimming of TCR beta chains was associated with a missense DCLRE1C variant in a later genetic analysis, and the association was replicated in an independent cohort. In a later genetic analysis, fewer N-insertions in productive TCRs were reported among donors in an Asian-associated ancestry cluster than the approximately 710-donor mean. For the cohort, immune exposure information was limited to CMV serostatus. Strong co-occurrence of HLA alleles, especially DR and DQ, made assigning TCR associations to individual alleles difficult. A later analysis associated about 17,000 TCR beta sequences with specific HLA alleles at a false discovery rate of 0.05. In a later analysis, several top co-occurrence clusters were reported to appear linked to parvovirus B19, influenza, CMV and Epstein-Barr virus. Some IMGT-functional V segments, including TRBV6-2 and TRBV6-3, could not be distinguished by the 87-base-pair reads and were therefore excluded. Because counts were too low, seventeen rarely observed V segments, including chromosome 9 orphons, were left out of the earlier analysis of some 600 of the donors. In vitro tests confirmed that three of the cytomegalovirus-associated TCR beta chains recognize cytomegalovirus antigens. A further reported finding was that TCR beta sequences accurately predicted the HLA-A and HLA-B alleles for most subjects in the first cohort. In a later analysis, HLA-associated TCR beta chains were found to be more clonally expanded and to have lower generation probabilities than equally common non-associated chains. Broadly in line with IMGT annotations, most TCR beta V segments showed up in productive rearrangements about 87% or about 30% of the time in an earlier analysis of under 700 of the donors. The presence/absence analyses assumed that sequencing depth was roughly uniform across donors, and that assumption may not be true. Linkage disequilibrium might explain the correlated functional status among segregating V segments, but an unknown experimental factor could not be excluded. According to the authors, the approach could potentially be generalized to other disease states and immunological phenotypes.

Library preparation was by the immunoSEQ multiplex PCR assay. For the multiplex PCR, a mixture combining 60 forward primers for TCR Vbeta segments and 13 reverse primers for TCR Jbeta segments was used. Amplification of the CDR3 region of rearranged TCR beta genes was performed with a multiplex PCR assay on genomic DNA. Amplified TCR beta libraries were sequenced as 87-base-pair reads on the Illumina HiSeq System. For the original study's pipeline: In a later analysis, 70 million to 95 million unique TCR beta chains were counted across the roughly 610 repertoires, and roughly 10 million of these chains were shared by at least two donors. Raw reads were error-corrected and collapsed into unique sequences with a nearest-neighbor algorithm that merged closely related sequences to remove PCR and sequencing errors. CDR3 sequences were aligned to IMGT reference sequences to assign V, D and J gene segments. Each retained sequence needed at least a six-nucleotide match to both a V gene segment and a J gene segment. A rearrangement was called productive if the CDR3 had no stop codons and remained in frame with V and J, and every other rearrangement was called non-productive. Following IMGT convention, CDR3 was defined as the stretch from the second conserved V-encoded cysteine to the conserved J-encoded phenylalanine. In an earlier analysis of 500 to 650 of the donors, sequences lacking an unambiguous match to a single V gene segment were excluded. In an earlier analysis of 450 to 700 of the donors, V segments were called functional above 56.7% productive rearrangements and were called segregating when the between-donor standard deviation exceeded 5%. To diagnose cytomegalovirus status from the catalog of TCR beta chain sequences, a statistical classification framework was built. V and J gene assignment, in a later analysis, came from comparing TCR nucleotide sequences with IMGT/GENE-DB human TR gene sequences. A later analysis assigned CDR3 sequences and most-parsimonious VDJ recombination scenarios with the TCRdist pipeline. A later analysis defined each TCR beta chain by its CDR3 amino acid sequence plus V-gene family, and excluded reads lacking a unique V-gene family. A later analysis removed 592 highly shared, low-generation-probability nucleotide sequences to deal with suspected cross-contamination and a sequencing artifact. A later analysis calculated a clonal expansion index for each public chain from normalized within-repertoire ranks of inferred template counts. In a later analysis, generation probabilities were computed with a VDJ recombination model fitted to out-of-frame rearrangements, and the resulting probabilities were checked against IGoR. In a later analysis, hypergeometric tests were used to score TCR-TCR, TCR-HLA and TCR-CMV co-occurrence, with a repertoire-size bias correction applied to TCR pairs. In a later analysis, false discovery rates were estimated by permuting HLA or CMV assignments 20 times. In a later analysis, co-occurring TCRs were grouped using DBSCAN, with TCRdist sequence similarity added in when clustering inside HLA-allele-positive subsets. Repertoires with fewer than 30,000 or more than 120,000 public chains were left out of co-occurrence clustering, as were five repertoires with anomalous nucleotide sharing. The table comes from immuneACCESS by way of TCRdb, which keeps in-frame sequences with V and J called. Part of the clones is missing from these tables; in studies checked, under half for an unresolved V gene and the rest for unknown reasons. V and J calls plus clone size are reproduced from that table; the DNA served to infer D and trimming. In this sample the table shows approximately 100,000 clones, 60% to 75% of which occur a single time. The ten most abundant clones make up roughly 3.2% of the sample.

This sequence originates from a man aged 55 to 69 in good health and CMV-seronegative. The sequenced sample was PBMCs. Recombination joined TRBV6-1 with TRBJ2-3, with TRBD1 identical over 7 junction bases. Here is the DNA: TGTGCCAGCAGTGGACAGGGTTTAGATACGCAGTATTTT. It codes for CASSGQGLDTQYF.